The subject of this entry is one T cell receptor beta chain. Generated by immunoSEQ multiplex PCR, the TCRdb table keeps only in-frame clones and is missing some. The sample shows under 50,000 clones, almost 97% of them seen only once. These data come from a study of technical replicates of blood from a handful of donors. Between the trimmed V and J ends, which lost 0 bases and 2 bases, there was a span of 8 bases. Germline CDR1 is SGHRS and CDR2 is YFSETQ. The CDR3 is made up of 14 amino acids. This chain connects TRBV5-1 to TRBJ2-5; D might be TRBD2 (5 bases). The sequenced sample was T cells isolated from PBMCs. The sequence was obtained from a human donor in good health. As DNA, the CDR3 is TGCGCCAGCAGCTTGGTACTAGGTCAAGAGACCCAGTACTTC. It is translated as CASSLVLGQETQYF.